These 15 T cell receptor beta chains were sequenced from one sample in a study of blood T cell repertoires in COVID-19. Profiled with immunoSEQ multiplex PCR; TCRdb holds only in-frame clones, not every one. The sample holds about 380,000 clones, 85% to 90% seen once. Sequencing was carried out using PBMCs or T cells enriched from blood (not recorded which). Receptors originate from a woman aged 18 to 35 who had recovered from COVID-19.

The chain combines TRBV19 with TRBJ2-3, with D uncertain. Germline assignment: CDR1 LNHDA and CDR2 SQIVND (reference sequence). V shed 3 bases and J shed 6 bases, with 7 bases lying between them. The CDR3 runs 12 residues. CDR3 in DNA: TGTGCCAGTAGTATCGGTCCCGATACGCAGTATTTT. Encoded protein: CASSIGPDTQYF.

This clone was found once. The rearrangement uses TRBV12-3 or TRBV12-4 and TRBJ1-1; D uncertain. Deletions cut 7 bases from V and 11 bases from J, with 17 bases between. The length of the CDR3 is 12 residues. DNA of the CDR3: TGTGCCAGCACCCACGGAGGCCTGGGGGCTTTCTTT. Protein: CASTHGGLGAFF.

The CDR3 nucleotides are TGTGCCAGCAGCTTGGAGCTAGAGGGTCCTAATCAGCCCCAGCATTTT. Amino acids: CASSLELEGPNQPQHF. The rearrangement links TRBV5-6 to TRBJ1-5; no clear D. V dropped 0 bases and J dropped 4 bases, with 14 bases sitting between them. This CDR3 is built from 16 residues. Germline-derived CDR1 and CDR2 are SGHDT and YYEEEE.

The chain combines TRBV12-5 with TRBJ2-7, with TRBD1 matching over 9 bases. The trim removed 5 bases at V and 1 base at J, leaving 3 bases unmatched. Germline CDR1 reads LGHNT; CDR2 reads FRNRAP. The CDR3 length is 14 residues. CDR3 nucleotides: TGTGCTAGTGGTCCTGGACAGGGGTCCTACGAGCAGTACTTC. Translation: CASGPGQGSYEQYF.

Here the CDR3 reads CASSQGSYEQYF. The CDR3 DNA reads as TGTGCCAGCAGCCAGGGGTCCTACGAGCAGTACTTC. This sequence joins TRBV12-3 or TRBV12-4 and TRBJ2-7, with a weak D call TRBD1 (6 bases). The CDR3 contains 12 residues. V was cut by 6 bases and J by 1 base, with 7 bases left in between.

The CDR3 sequence: CATGTGATDTQYF. The CDR3 coding sequence is TGTGCCACAGGGACAGGAGCCACAGATACGCAGTATTTT. The chain couples TRBV12-3 or TRBV12-4 to TRBJ2-3; 8 bases are a match to TRBD1. Trimming at V came to 10 bases and at J to 2 bases, leaving 5 bases not matched to a gene. The CDR3 loop spans 13 amino acids.

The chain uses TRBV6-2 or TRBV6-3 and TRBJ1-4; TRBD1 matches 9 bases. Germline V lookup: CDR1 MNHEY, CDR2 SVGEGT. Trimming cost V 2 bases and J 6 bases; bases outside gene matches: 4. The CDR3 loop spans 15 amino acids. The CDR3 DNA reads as TGTGCCAGCAGTTACCCGGACAGGGGAGATGAAAAACTGTTTTTT. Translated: CASSYPDRGDEKLFF.

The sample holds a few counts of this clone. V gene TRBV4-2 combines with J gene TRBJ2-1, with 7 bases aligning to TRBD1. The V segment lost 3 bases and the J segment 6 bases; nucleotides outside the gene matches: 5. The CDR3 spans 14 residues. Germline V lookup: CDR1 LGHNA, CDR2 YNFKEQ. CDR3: CASSHASGGNEQFF. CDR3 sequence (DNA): TGTGCCAGCAGCCACGCTTCAGGGGGCAATGAGCAGTTCTTC.

CDR3 coding DNA: TGCGCCAGCAGAGGGGTTCAAGAGACCCAGTACTTC. This gives the protein CASRGVQETQYF. This chain joins TRBV10-2 and TRBJ2-5; tentatively, D is TRBD1 (5 bases). CDR3 length: 12 amino acids. Germline-derived CDR1 and CDR2 are WSHSY and SAAADI. V was pared by 6 bases and J by 2 bases, with 7 bases between.

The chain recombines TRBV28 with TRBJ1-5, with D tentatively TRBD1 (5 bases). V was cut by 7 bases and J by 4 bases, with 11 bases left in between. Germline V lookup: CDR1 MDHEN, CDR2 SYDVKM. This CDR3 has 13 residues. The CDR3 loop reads CASTSGYNQPQHF. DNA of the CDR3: TGTGCCAGCACATCAGGGTATAATCAGCCCCAGCATTTT.

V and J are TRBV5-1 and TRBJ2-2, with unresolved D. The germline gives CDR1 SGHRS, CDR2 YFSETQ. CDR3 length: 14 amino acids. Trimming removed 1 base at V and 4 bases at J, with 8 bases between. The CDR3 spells CASSLPHTTGELFF. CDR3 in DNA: TGCGCCAGCAGCTTGCCCCACACCACCGGGGAGCTGTTTTTT.

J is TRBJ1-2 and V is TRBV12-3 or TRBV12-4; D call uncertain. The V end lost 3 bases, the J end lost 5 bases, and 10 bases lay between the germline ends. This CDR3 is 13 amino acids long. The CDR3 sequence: CASSFGRQYGYTF. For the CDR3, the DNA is TGTGCCAGCAGTTTTGGCAGGCAGTATGGCTACACCTTC.

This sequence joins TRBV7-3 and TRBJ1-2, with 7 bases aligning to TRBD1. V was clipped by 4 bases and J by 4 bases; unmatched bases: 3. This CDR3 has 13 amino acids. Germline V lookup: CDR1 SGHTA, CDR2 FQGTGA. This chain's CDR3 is CASSSQGSYGYTF. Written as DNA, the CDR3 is TGTGCCAGCAGCTCACAGGGGAGCTATGGCTACACCTTC.

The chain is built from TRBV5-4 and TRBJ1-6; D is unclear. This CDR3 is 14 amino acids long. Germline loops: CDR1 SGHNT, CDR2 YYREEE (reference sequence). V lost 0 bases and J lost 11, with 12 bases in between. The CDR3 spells CASSLDRGTPPLHF. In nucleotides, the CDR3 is TGTGCCAGCAGCTTGGACCGAGGAACTCCACCCCTCCACTTT.

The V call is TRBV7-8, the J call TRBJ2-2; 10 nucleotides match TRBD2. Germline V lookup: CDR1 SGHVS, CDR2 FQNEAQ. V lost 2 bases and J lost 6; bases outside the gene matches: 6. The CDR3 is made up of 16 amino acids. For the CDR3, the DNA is TGTGCCAGCAGCTTAATAGCAGCGGGGGGGTCCGGGGAGCTGTTTTTT. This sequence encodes CASSLIAAGGSGELFF.